This TCR beta chain derives from a study of shared clonotypes between healthy human individuals. The study, taken as a whole, reports: Naive CD4 clonotype sharing across several donors was around 5%.

Method: immunoSEQ multiplex PCR; TCRdb's copy keeps in-frame clones and lacks some. Of about 2.3 million clones listed, 90% to 95% are singletons. Germline lookup yields CDR1 SNHLY and CDR2 FYNNEI. Trimming removed 1 base from V and 8 bases from J; junction bases left unmatched: 9. This CDR3 has 15 residues. Points on this clone: Its antigen is currently unknown.

The genes are TRBV2 and TRBJ1-2, with 8 positions matching TRBD1. This TCR was recovered from a man in his late teens or twenties in good health. Some clones in this sample may be carry-over from other donors' samples. Sequencing was performed on naive CD4+ T cells from PBMCs. Subset denoted: CD45RA+ positively selected. CDR3 bases: TGTGCCAGCAGTGAAGTTGGGCAGGGGGCCAGCGGCTACACCTTC. This codes for CASSEVGQGASGYTF.